The 25 T cell receptor beta chains given below trace back to one sample, sequenced in a study of blood T cell repertoires in COVID-19 (TCRdb year 2020). The library was produced with the immunoSEQ multiplex PCR assay. TCRdb took over this immuneACCESS table, retaining in-frame rearrangements with V and J assigned. Such tables are incomplete; in checked studies, under half of the missing clones stem from an unresolved V gene, and the remainder is unexplained. This sample is represented by 65,000 to 70,000 clones; over 85% of them were singletons. Roughly 3% of the sample is held by the ten biggest clonotypes. Sequencing was done on a sample of peripheral blood. The receptors here all came from a man between 65 and 85 years old with active COVID-19.

The chain links TRBV3-1 (or the pseudogene TRBV3-2) to TRBJ1-3, with D tentatively TRBD1 (5 bases). Germline-derived CDR1 and CDR2 are LGHDT and YNNKEL (reference sequence). The V gene lost 2 bases and the J gene lost 11 bases, with 10 bases spanning the gap. This CDR3 spans 12 amino acids. CDR3: CASSQLGLSIYF. The CDR3 coding sequence is TGTGCCAGCAGCCAACTGGGACTGTCCATATATTTT.

This clone is a singleton in its sample. The rearrangement links TRBV5-1 to TRBJ1-3; D remains unclear. Trimming took 2 bases from V and 0 from J, leaving 12 bases between them. The V gene's germline CDR1 is SGHRS and CDR2 YFSETQ. CDR3 length: 16 amino acids. CDR3 sequence reads: CASSLIQLCSGNTIYF. The CDR3 nucleotides read TGCGCCAGCAGCTTAATACAGCTTTGCTCTGGAAACACCATATATTTT.

This CDR3 reads CASNWGGGYNEQFF. The CDR3 DNA reads TGCGCCAGCAACTGGGGCGGGGGGTACAATGAGCAGTTCTTC. The V and J genes are TRBV5-1 and TRBJ2-1; 8 nucleotides align to TRBD2. Trimming removed 6 bases from V and 4 bases from J; junction bases left unmatched: 6. The length of the CDR3 is 14 residues. Germline values: CDR1 SGHRS, CDR2 YFSETQ.

The chain is built from TRBV7-2 and TRBJ1-1; a weak D match, TRBD1 (5 bases). This CDR3 region has 14 residues. CDR1 is SGHTA, CDR2 FQGNSA, per germline. Between the trimmed V and J ends, which lost 5 bases and 5 bases, there was a span of 15 bases. CDR3 bases: TGTGCCAGCAGCACCCCGTGGGGGGGGACTGAAGCTTTCTTT. Translation gives CASSTPWGGTEAFF.

This CDR3 reads CASMRDSNQPQHF. The DNA for the CDR3 is TGTGCCAGCATGAGAGATAGCAATCAGCCCCAGCATTTT. The chain carries TRBV6-5 and TRBJ1-5; D call uncertain. This CDR3 has 13 amino acids. Germline V gene data show CDR1 as MNHEY and CDR2 as SVGAGI. The germline V and J ends were trimmed by 7 bases and 0 bases, with 7 bases remaining between them.

The chain combines TRBV28 with TRBJ1-6; D perhaps matches TRBD1 (6 bases). The CDR3 runs 14 residues. Trimming removed 6 bases from V and 8 bases from J, with 14 bases in between. The germline V gene has CDR1 MDHEN and CDR2 SYDVKM. The CDR3: CASRKDSNYSPLHF. CDR3 DNA: TGTGCCAGCAGGAAGGACAGTAACTATTCACCCCTCCACTTT.

This clone was found once. The J gene is TRBJ1-1, the V gene TRBV29-1; tentative D call: TRBD1 (5 bases). CDR3 length equals 13 residues. CDR1 is SQVTM, CDR2 ANQGSEA, per germline. Trimming pared 6 bases from V and 1 base from J, leaving 12 bases between. In nucleotides, the CDR3 is TGCAGCGTCCCGGCGGGGGGGAACACTGAAGCTTTCTTT. Protein product: CSVPAGGNTEAFF.

V usage is TRBV10-3 and J usage is TRBJ1-1, with D possibly matching TRBD1 (6 bases). The length of the CDR3 is 14 residues. The V end was cut by 3 bases, the J end by 2 bases, with 10 bases between. CDR1 and CDR2 from the germline V gene are ENHRY and SYGVKD. CDR3 bases: TGTGCCATCAGTGAAACAGGGATTAACACTGAAGCTTTCTTT. Its protein product is CAISETGINTEAFF.

The V and J genes are TRBV10-3 and TRBJ2-2; the D gene is possibly TRBD2 (6 bases). Germline CDR1 and CDR2: ENHRY and SYGVKD. The CDR3 sequence is 15 residues long. With 6 bases removed from V and 5 bases from J, the gap between germline ends came to 16 bases. The CDR3 region is CAISRDWVGTGELFF. The CDR3 coding sequence is TGTGCCATCAGCCGGGACTGGGTTGGAACCGGGGAGCTGTTTTTT.

The CDR3 is CASSLGLAGEQYF. The CDR3 DNA follows: TGTGCCAGCAGTTTGGGACTAGCGGGGGAGCAGTACTTC. The rearrangement links TRBV27 to TRBJ2-7, with 13 bases that match TRBD2. Trimming cost V 3 bases and J 7 bases; bases outside gene matches: 0. Germline V gene data show CDR1 as MNHEY and CDR2 as SMNVEV (reference sequence). CDR3 size: 13 residues.

The genes are TRBV2 and TRBJ1-5; 8 bases agree with TRBD1. Germline V gene sequence: CDR1 SNHLY, CDR2 FYNNEI. J was trimmed by 0 bases and V by 6 bases; bases with no gene match: 10. This CDR3 comprises 17 residues. CDR3: CASSPPTGGNSNQPQHF. Written as DNA, the CDR3 is TGTGCCAGCAGCCCCCCCACAGGGGGAAATAGCAATCAGCCCCAGCATTTT.

V gene TRBV19 combines with J gene TRBJ1-6; 9 bases map to TRBD1. Germline CDR1 reads LNHDA; CDR2 reads SQIVND (reference sequence). The CDR3 runs to 16 residues. V shed 5 bases and J 7 bases; nucleotides not matched to a gene: 9. CDR3 bases: TGTGCCAGTAGTTCCCCACGCGGGACAGGGAATTCACCCCTCCACTTT. Its translation: CASSSPRGTGNSPLHF.

This chain joins TRBV6-2 or TRBV6-3 and TRBJ1-1; weak D call: TRBD1 (6 bases). V lost 2 bases to trimming and J lost 1 base, with 8 bases between them. The CDR3 covers 14 residues. From germline, CDR1 is MNHEY and CDR2 SVGEGT. The CDR3 region is CASSYDRSNTEAFF. In DNA form, the CDR3 reads TGTGCCAGCAGTTACGACAGGTCGAACACTGAAGCTTTCTTT.

V usage is TRBV4-3 and J usage is TRBJ1-2; 9 bases fit TRBD1. CDR3 size: 14 residues. V lost 2 bases, J lost 6 bases, and 4 bases stayed unmatched. CDR1 and CDR2 (germline): LGHNA, YSLEER. CDR3 coding DNA: TGCGCCAGCAGCCAAACCGGGACAGGGAATGGCTACACCTTC. It encodes CASSQTGTGNGYTF.

The chain links TRBV10-1 to TRBJ2-3; 16 nucleotides match TRBD2. Germline V gene sequence: CDR1 WNHNN, CDR2 SYGVQD (reference sequence). The CDR3 loop spans 22 amino acids. J lost 1 base, V lost 10 bases, and 23 bases had no gene match. The CDR3 DNA reads TGCGCCATCATTACTCCGGGACTAGCGGGGGGGCTTATGATGGGCGGCACAGATACGCAGTATTTT. Residues: CAIITPGLAGGLMMGGTDTQYF.

V is TRBV6-6 and J is TRBJ2-2; 16 nucleotides agree with TRBD2. The CDR3 has 20 amino acids. Per germline, CDR1 MNHNY and CDR2 SVGAGI (reference sequence). V was clipped by 6 bases and J by 7 bases; unmatched bases: 17. The CDR3 sequence: CASSPTKPGLAGGQSGELFF. The CDR3 DNA follows: TGTGCCAGCAGCCCGACAAAACCGGGACTAGCGGGGGGGCAGAGCGGGGAGCTGTTTTTT.

The chain carries TRBV27 and TRBJ2-2; 9 positions agree with TRBD1. The CDR3 spans 17 residues. Germline loops: CDR1 MNHEY, CDR2 SMNVEV (reference sequence). V dropped 2 bases and J dropped 3; count of bases not matched to a gene: 7. The CDR3 nucleotides are TGTGCCAGCAGTTTAATCGGACAGGGGACTTACACCGGGGAGCTGTTTTTT. Its protein product is CASSLIGQGTYTGELFF.

This chain links TRBV18 with TRBJ2-4; D gene unclear. V lost 2 bases and J lost 0, with 11 bases in between. Germline CDR1 KGHSH, CDR2 LQKENI. The CDR3 has 16 amino acids. For the CDR3, the DNA is TGTGCCAGCTCACCAGTACTTATACTAGCCAAAAACATTCAGTACTTC. Protein product: CASSPVLILAKNIQYF.

V usage is TRBV11-2 and J usage is TRBJ1-4; D is ambiguous. CDR3 length: 15 residues. CDR1 is SGHAT and CDR2 is FQNNGV in the germline V gene. Trimming cost V 4 bases and J 3 bases, with 12 bases left between them. The CDR3 DNA sequence: TGTGCCAGCAGCTCCCCGAGAGTTTCTAATGAAAAACTGTTTTTT. This encodes CASSSPRVSNEKLFF.

This clone was seen once. The DNA of the CDR3 is TGTGCCAGCAGCACCCGGACAGGGGTGATCGAGGGAAACACCGGGGAGCTGTTTTTT. Translated, it gives CASSTRTGVIEGNTGELFF. The rearrangement links TRBV9 to TRBJ2-2; 9 bases fit TRBD1. CDR3 length: 19 residues. Trimming cost V 4 bases and J 2 bases; bases outside gene matches: 15. Germline CDR1 and CDR2: SGDLS and YYNGEE.

The CDR3 nucleotides are TGTGCCAGCAGCCAAGCAGCAGGGGGCGACTATGGCTACACCTTC. Translating gives CASSQAAGGDYGYTF. This chain uses TRBV3-1 (or the pseudogene TRBV3-2) with TRBJ1-2; 8 bases line up with TRBD1. The CDR3 has 15 amino acids. Per germline, CDR1 LGHDT and CDR2 YNNKEL (reference sequence). V shed 1 base and J 3 bases; nucleotides not matched to a gene: 4.

This sequence joins TRBV5-5 and TRBJ2-2; 7 bases are shared with TRBD1. The germline CDR1 and CDR2 sequences are SGHKS and YYEKEE (reference sequence). V lost 1 base and J lost 0; bases outside the gene matches: 12. The CDR3 runs to 19 residues. The CDR3, as DNA: TGTGCCAGCAGCTTGTTCGCGGGCAGGGGGAATTCGAACACCGGGGAGCTGTTTTTT. It encodes CASSLFAGRGNSNTGELFF.

The genes are TRBV18 and TRBJ1-1; D perhaps matches TRBD1 (5 bases). Per the germline V gene, CDR1 is KGHSH and CDR2 is LQKENI. This CDR3 region has 13 residues. Trimming removed 8 bases at V and 1 base at J, with 11 bases between. The CDR3 sequence: CASLTAQNTEAFF. CDR3 in DNA: TGTGCCAGCCTGACAGCCCAGAACACTGAAGCTTTCTTT.

The chain recombines TRBV9 with TRBJ1-1, with 7 nucleotides matching TRBD1. Germline trimming cut 4 bases from V and 1 base from J; bases unmatched to any gene: 7. Germline CDR1 is SGDLS and CDR2 is YYNGEE. The CDR3 runs to 15 residues. This chain's CDR3 is CASSPQNRGNTEAFF. In DNA, the CDR3 is TGTGCCAGCAGCCCCCAGAACAGGGGGAACACTGAAGCTTTCTTT.

The gene calls are TRBV24-1 and TRBJ2-3; maybe TRBD2 (6 bases). Germline V gene sequence: CDR1 KGHDR, CDR2 SFDVKD. V lost 7 bases and J 0 bases, leaving 10 bases between the germline ends. The CDR3 has 14 amino acids. The CDR3 spells CATRLSGSTDTQYF. As DNA, the CDR3 is TGTGCCACCAGACTTAGCGGTAGCACAGATACGCAGTATTTT.